This entry lists 15 T cell receptor beta chains sequenced from one sample in a study of T cell responses to AZD1222 COVID-19 vaccine. Using immunoSEQ multiplex PCR, the repertoire was profiled, and TCRdb retains in-frame clones only, with some absent. The repertoire includes over 120,000 clones, 80% to 95% of them detected once, and more than 3.5% sits in the top ten. The sequenced sample was peripheral blood, obtained on day 0 of AZD1222 vaccination. Source of these receptors: an adult in good health.

The chain couples TRBV18 to TRBJ1-4, with D possibly TRBD1 on 5 matching bases. Germline values: CDR1 KGHSH, CDR2 LQKENI. The V end lost 8 bases, the J end lost 8 bases, and 12 bases lay between the germline ends. The CDR3 contains 12 residues. The CDR3 nucleotides are TGTGCCAGCAACGGGGGGGAAGAAAAACTGTTTTTT. It translates to CASNGGEEKLFF.

This rearrangement joins TRBV19 to TRBJ2-5; D is uncertain. There are 14 residues in the CDR3. Germline values: CDR1 LNHDA, CDR2 SQIVND (reference sequence). V was shortened by 4 bases and J by 1 base, with 10 bases between the two germline ends. CDR3 amino acids: CASSTGRAQETQYF. DNA for the CDR3: TGTGCCAGTAGTACCGGACGGGCCCAAGAGACCCAGTACTTC.

The chain couples TRBV5-1 to TRBJ2-7; D gene ambiguous. Germline V CDR1 and CDR2: SGHRS, YFSETQ. V was cut by 3 bases and J by 1 base, with 14 bases left in between. The CDR3 runs to 15 residues. The CDR3 nucleotides are TGCGCCAGCAGCTCCCGAGCCGGCCATTCCTACGAGCAGTACTTC. Translation: CASSSRAGHSYEQYF.

Turning to this clone: Other DNA sequences in the sample encode the same CDR3. CDR3 in amino acids: CASSVTDSGNTIYF. As DNA, the CDR3 is TGTGCCAGCAGCGTAACCGACTCTGGAAACACCATATATTTT. V is TRBV9 and J is TRBJ1-3; the D is unclear. Per germline, CDR1 SGDLS and CDR2 YYNGEE. V was clipped by 1 base and J by 0 bases, with 5 bases between them. The CDR3 extends over 14 amino acids.

J is TRBJ2-1 and V is TRBV5-1; TRBD2 matches at 12 bases. CDR1 is SGHRS, CDR2 YFSETQ, per germline. The V and J ends lost 3 bases and 5 bases, in that order; junction bases with no gene match: 6. This CDR3 is built from 16 residues. The chain's CDR3 is CASSSGLAGSHNEQFF. In DNA, the CDR3 is TGCGCCAGCAGCTCCGGACTAGCGGGGTCCCACAATGAGCAGTTCTTC.

V and J are TRBV29-1 and TRBJ2-7; TRBD1 matches at 8 bases. Per germline, CDR1 SQVTM and CDR2 ANQGSEA. The CDR3 is 13 amino acids. Germline trimming cut 6 bases from V and 3 bases from J; bases unmatched to any gene: 7. CDR3 nucleotides: TGCAGCGTCGCCGGGACAGGCGGCTACGAGCAGTACTTC. It specifies CSVAGTGGYEQYF.

This sequence joins TRBV7-9 and TRBJ2-1, with D perhaps TRBD1 or TRBD2 (5 bases each). The germline CDR1 and CDR2 sequences are SEHNR and FQNEAQ (reference sequence). CDR3 length equals 16 residues. The ends were cut back, 1 base at V and 5 bases at J, with 15 bases in the middle. CDR3 in amino acids: CASSLGGIPFNNEQFF. The DNA for the CDR3 is TGTGCCAGCAGCTTAGGGGGGATTCCTTTTAACAATGAGCAGTTCTTC.

This clone was observed a few times. This sequence joins TRBV5-1 and TRBJ1-2; D uncertain. Per the germline V gene, CDR1 is SGHRS and CDR2 is YFSETQ. V lost 1 base and J lost 1, with 5 bases in between. This CDR3 comprises 13 residues. The CDR3 coding sequence is TGCGCCAGCAGCTTGCAGGATAACTATGGCTACACCTTC. Amino acid sequence: CASSLQDNYGYTF.

The V call is TRBV29-1, the J call TRBJ2-7; a possible D gene is TRBD1 (5 bases). From germline, CDR1 is SQVTM and CDR2 ANQGSEA. Trimming removed 5 bases from V and 2 bases from J, with 16 bases in between. The CDR3 covers 14 residues. CDR3 sequence reads: CSVIDWGLTYEQYF. As DNA, the CDR3 is TGCAGCGTTATCGATTGGGGCCTGACCTACGAGCAGTACTTC.

V gene TRBV7-9 combines with J gene TRBJ1-6; 7 bases are shared with TRBD1. Germline values: CDR1 SEHNR, CDR2 FQNEAQ (reference sequence). The CDR3 consists of 17 residues. V was pared by 1 base and J by 0 bases, with 3 bases of the junction left unmatched. In nucleotides, the CDR3 is TGTGCCAGCAGCTTAGTTCCAGGGGGCTCCTATAATTCACCCCTCCACTTT. Translating it yields CASSLVPGGSYNSPLHF. The entire variable domain, with the rest obtained from reference TRBV7-9 and TRBJ1-6, is as follows: DTGVSQNPRHKITKRGQNVTFRCDPISEHNRLYWYRQTLGQGPEFLTYFQNEAQLEKSRLLSDRFSAERPKGSFSTLEIQRTEQGDSAMYLCASSLVPGGSYNSPLHFGNGTRLTVT.

The chain has TRBV7-2 and TRBJ1-5, with a possible D match to TRBD1 (6 bases). Germline CDR1 is SGHTA and CDR2 is FQGNSA. CDR3 length: 14 residues. V lost 5 bases and J 4 bases, leaving 12 bases between the germline ends. The DNA of the CDR3 is TGTGCCAGCAGCGAGAGAGGGGGGAATCAGCCCCAGCATTTT. This sequence encodes CASSERGGNQPQHF.

This chain joins TRBV7-9 and TRBJ1-2, with D tentatively TRBD1 (5 bases). The CDR3 is made up of 15 amino acids. Germline loops: CDR1 SEHNR, CDR2 FQNEAQ (reference sequence). V shed 4 bases and J shed 5 bases, with 17 bases lying between them. The CDR3 DNA is TGTGCCAGCAGCTCGCCGGGACCGAAAACTTATGGCTACACCTTC. It codes for CASSSPGPKTYGYTF.

This clone was recorded only once. The rearrangement joins TRBV5-1 to TRBJ2-6; D gene unclear. Between the trimmed V and J ends, which lost 4 bases and 0 bases, there was a span of 20 bases. The CDR3 totals 19 residues. Germline CDR1 reads SGHRS; CDR2 reads YFSETQ. The CDR3 sequence is CASSPVAGGVSSGANVLTF. In DNA, the CDR3 is TGCGCCAGCAGCCCCGTCGCCGGTGGGGTAAGCTCTGGGGCCAACGTCCTGACTTTC.

The genes are TRBV27 and TRBJ1-4; possible D gene TRBD1, 6 bases. The germline V and J ends were trimmed by 1 base and 7 bases, with 13 bases remaining between them. Germline V gives CDR1 MNHEY, CDR2 SMNVEV (reference sequence). The CDR3 runs 15 residues. DNA of the CDR3: TGTGCCAGCAGTTTATTGGGGGGCGCGGGTGAAAAACTGTTTTTT. As protein: CASSLLGGAGEKLFF. Full variable domain (outside the CDR3, taken from reference TRBV27 and TRBJ1-4): EAQVTQNPRYLITVTGKKLTVTCSQNMNHEYMSWYRQDPGLGLRQIYYSMNVEVTDKGDVPEGYKVSRKEKRNFPLILESPSPNQTSLYFCASSLLGGAGEKLFFGSGTQLSVL.

This chain connects TRBV7-6 to TRBJ2-3; D is ambiguous. CDR1 is SGHVS and CDR2 is FNYEAQ in the germline V gene. Trimming stripped 2 bases from V and 0 bases from J, with 9 bases between. The CDR3 runs to 15 residues. CDR3 DNA sequence: TGTGCCAGCAGCTTATTCCCAGCTAGCACAGATACGCAGTATTTT. Protein: CASSLFPASTDTQYF.